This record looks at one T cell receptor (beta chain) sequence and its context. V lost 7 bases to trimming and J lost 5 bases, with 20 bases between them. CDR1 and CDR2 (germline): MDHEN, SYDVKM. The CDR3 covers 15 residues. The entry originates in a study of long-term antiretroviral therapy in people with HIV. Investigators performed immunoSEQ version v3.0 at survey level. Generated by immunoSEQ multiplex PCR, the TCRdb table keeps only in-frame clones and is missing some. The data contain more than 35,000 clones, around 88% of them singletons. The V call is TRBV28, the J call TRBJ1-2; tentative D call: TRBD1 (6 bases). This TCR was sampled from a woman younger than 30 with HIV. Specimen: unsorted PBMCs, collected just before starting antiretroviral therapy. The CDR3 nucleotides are TGTGCCAGCATCGGGGGGGGCGCAGGGCGTTATGGCTACACCTTC. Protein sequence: CASIGGGAGRYGYTF.